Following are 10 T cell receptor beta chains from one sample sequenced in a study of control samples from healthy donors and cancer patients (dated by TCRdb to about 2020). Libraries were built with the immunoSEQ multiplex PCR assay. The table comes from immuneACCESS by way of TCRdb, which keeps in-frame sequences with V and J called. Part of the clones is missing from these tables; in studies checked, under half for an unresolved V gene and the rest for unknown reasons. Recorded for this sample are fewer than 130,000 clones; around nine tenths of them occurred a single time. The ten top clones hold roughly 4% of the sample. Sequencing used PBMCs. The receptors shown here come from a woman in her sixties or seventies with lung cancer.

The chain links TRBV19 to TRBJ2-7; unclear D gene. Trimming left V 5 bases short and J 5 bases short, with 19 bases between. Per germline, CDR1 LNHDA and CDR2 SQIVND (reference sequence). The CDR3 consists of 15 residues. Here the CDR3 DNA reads TGTGCCAGTAGTGTGGAAAGCTTCAGGCGAAACGAGCAGTACTTC. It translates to CASSVESFRRNEQYF.

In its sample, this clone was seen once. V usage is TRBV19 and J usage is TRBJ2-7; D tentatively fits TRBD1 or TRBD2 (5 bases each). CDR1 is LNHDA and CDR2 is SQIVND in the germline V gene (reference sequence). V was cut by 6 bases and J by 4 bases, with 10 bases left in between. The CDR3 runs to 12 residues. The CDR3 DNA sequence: TGTGCCAGTAGGAGGGGTCGGTACGAGCAGTACTTC. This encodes CASRRGRYEQYF.

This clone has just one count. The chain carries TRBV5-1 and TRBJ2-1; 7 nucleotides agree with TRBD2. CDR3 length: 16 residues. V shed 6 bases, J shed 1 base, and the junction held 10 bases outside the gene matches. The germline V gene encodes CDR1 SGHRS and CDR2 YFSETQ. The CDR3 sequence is CASIPGSGDSYNEQFF. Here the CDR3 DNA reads TGCGCCAGCATCCCAGGGAGCGGGGATTCCTACAATGAGCAGTTCTTC.

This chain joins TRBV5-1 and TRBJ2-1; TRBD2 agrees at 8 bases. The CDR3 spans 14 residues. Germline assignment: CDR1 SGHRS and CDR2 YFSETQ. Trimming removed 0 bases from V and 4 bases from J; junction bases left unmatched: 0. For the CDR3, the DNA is TGCGCCAGCAGCTTGGCTAGCGGGTACAATGAGCAGTTCTTC. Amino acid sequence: CASSLASGYNEQFF.

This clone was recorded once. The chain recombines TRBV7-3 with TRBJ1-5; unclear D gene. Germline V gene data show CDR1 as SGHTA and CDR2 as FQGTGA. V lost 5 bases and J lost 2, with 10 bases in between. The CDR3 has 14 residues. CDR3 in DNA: TGTGCCAGCAGCGTCGCCGGGGGCAATCAGCCCCAGCATTTT. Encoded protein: CASSVAGGNQPQHF.

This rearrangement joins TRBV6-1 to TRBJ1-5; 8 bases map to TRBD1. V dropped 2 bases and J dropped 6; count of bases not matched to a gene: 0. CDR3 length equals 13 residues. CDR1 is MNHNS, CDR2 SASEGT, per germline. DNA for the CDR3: TGTGCCAGCAGTGAACAGGGGGCTCAGCCCCAGCATTTT. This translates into CASSEQGAQPQHF.

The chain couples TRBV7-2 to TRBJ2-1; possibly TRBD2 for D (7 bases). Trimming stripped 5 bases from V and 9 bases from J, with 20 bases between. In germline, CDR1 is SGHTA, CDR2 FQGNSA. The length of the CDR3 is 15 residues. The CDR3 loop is CASSAKGGGMSEQFF. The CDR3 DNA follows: TGTGCCAGCAGCGCCAAGGGGGGGGGCATGAGTGAGCAGTTCTTC.

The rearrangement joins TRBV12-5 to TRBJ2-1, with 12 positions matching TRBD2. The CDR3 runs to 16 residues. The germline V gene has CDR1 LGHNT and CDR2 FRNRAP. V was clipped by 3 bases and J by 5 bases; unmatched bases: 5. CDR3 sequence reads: CASGFSGTSGHNEQFF. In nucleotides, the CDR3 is TGTGCTAGTGGTTTTTCGGGGACTAGCGGGCACAATGAGCAGTTCTTC.

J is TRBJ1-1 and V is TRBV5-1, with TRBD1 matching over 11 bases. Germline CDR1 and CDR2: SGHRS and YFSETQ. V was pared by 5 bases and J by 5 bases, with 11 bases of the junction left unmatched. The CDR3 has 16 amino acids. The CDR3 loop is CASSPGQGDRETEAFF. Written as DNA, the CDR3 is TGCGCCAGCAGTCCGGGACAGGGGGATCGTGAGACTGAAGCTTTCTTT. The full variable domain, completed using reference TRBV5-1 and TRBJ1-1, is KAGVTQTPRYLIKTRGQQVTLSCSPISGHRSVSWYQQTPGQGLQFLFEYFSETQRNKGNFPGRFSGRQFSNSRSEMNVSTLELGDSALYLCASSPGQGDRETEAFFGQGTRLTVV.

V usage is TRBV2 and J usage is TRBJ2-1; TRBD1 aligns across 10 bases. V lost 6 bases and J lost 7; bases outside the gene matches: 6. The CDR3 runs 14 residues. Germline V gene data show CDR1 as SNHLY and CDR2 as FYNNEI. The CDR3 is CASSPGTGENEQFF. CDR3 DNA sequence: TGTGCCAGCAGCCCCGGGACAGGGGAAAATGAGCAGTTCTTC.